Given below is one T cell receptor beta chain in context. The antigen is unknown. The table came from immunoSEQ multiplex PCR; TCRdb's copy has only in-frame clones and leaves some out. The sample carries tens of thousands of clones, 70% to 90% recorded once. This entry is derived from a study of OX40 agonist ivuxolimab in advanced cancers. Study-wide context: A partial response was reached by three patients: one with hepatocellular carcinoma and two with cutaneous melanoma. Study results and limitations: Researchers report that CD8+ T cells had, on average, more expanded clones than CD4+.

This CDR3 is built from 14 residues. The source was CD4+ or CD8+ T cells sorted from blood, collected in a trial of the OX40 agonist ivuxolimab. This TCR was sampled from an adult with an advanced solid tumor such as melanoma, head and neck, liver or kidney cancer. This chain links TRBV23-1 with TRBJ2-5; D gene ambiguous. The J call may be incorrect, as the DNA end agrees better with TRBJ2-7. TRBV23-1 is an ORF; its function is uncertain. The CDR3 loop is CASSQSRQYYEQYF. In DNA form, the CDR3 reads TGCGCCAGCAGTCAATCGCGGCAGTACTACGAGCAGTACTTC.